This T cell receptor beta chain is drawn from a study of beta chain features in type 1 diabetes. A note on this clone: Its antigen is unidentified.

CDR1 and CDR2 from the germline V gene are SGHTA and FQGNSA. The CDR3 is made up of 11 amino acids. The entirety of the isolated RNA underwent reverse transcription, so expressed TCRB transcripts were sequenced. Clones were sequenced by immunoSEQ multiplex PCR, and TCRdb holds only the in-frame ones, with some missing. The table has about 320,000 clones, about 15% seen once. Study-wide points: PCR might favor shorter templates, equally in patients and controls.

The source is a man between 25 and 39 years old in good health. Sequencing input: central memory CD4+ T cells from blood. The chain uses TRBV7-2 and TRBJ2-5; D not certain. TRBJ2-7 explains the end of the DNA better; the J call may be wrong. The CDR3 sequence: CASSLWDEQYF. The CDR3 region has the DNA TGTGCCAGCAGCTTATGGGACGAGCAGTACTTC.